The next 23 T cell receptor beta chains were all read from a single sample in a study of blood T cell repertoires in COVID-19. Generated by immunoSEQ multiplex PCR, the TCRdb table keeps only in-frame clones and is missing some. The sample includes fewer than 20,000 clones, 70% to 90% of them seen just once. Input material: peripheral blood. All receptors derive from a human donor in a cohort sampled during active COVID-19.

The chain joins TRBV6-5 to TRBJ1-6, with 8 nucleotides matching TRBD1. Losses at the gene ends were 6 bases for V and 5 bases for J; bases not matched to a gene: 6. The CDR3 covers 15 residues. Germline V lookup: CDR1 MNHEY, CDR2 SVGAGI. The CDR3 nucleotides are TGTGCCAGCAGAAGACAGGGGTTCAATAATTCACCCCTCCACTTT. Translation gives CASRRQGFNNSPLHF.

V usage is TRBV19 and J usage is TRBJ2-6; possible D gene TRBD1, 6 bases. CDR1 LNHDA and CDR2 SQIVND come from the germline V gene (reference sequence). The CDR3 covers 17 residues. Trimming removed 4 bases from V and 1 base from J, with 14 bases in between. The CDR3 sequence is CASSSLPQGSGANVLTF. Here the CDR3 DNA reads TGTGCCAGTAGTAGCCTCCCACAGGGTTCTGGGGCCAACGTCCTGACTTTC.

V usage is TRBV7-2 and J usage is TRBJ1-4; 7 bases align to TRBD1. The germline V gene encodes CDR1 SGHTA and CDR2 FQGNSA. Trimming took 1 base from V and 7 from J; bases not matched to a gene: 3. The CDR3 totals 14 residues. For the CDR3, the DNA is TGTGCCAGCAGCTTAGACAGGGGAGGTGAAAAACTGTTTTTT. This gives the protein CASSLDRGGEKLFF.

This clone was picked up a small number of times. The CDR3 sequence is CASSLDRLKQYF. The CDR3 nucleotides are TGTGCCAGCAGTTTGGACAGGCTAAAGCAGTACTTC. This sequence joins TRBV6-2 or TRBV6-3 and TRBJ2-7; TRBD1 aligns across 7 bases. This CDR3 region has 12 residues. V gave up 4 bases and J gave up 8 bases; unmatched junction bases: 5. Germline CDR1 is MNHEY and CDR2 is SVGEGT.

The chain combines TRBV30 with TRBJ1-5, with TRBD1 as a possible D gene (6 bases). Germline CDR1 is GTSNPN and CDR2 is SVGIG (reference sequence). V gave up 0 bases and J gave up 6 bases, with 12 bases separating them. The CDR3 runs to 14 residues. CDR3 coding DNA: TGTGCCTGGAGTGTAGGGGGAGCGAGTCAGCCCCAGCATTTT. The encoded protein is CAWSVGGASQPQHF. Based on the CDR3 plus reference TRBV30 and TRBJ1-5, the full variable domain is SQTIHQWPATLVQPVGSPLSLECTVEGTSNPNLYWYRQAAGRGLQLLFYSVGIGQISSEVPQNLSASRPQDRQFILSSKKLLLSDSGFYLCAWSVGGASQPQHFGDGTRLSIL.

This sequence joins TRBV30 and TRBJ2-1; 10 bases match TRBD1. Germline V CDR1 and CDR2: GTSNPN, SVGIG (reference sequence). V lost 5 bases and J lost 4; bases outside the gene matches: 8. CDR3 length equals 15 residues. This CDR3 reads CAWAGGTGVYNEQFF. CDR3 DNA: TGTGCCTGGGCAGGAGGGACAGGGGTGTACAATGAGCAGTTCTTC.

This chain uses TRBV9 with TRBJ1-3; D is perhaps TRBD1 (6 bases). Looked up from germline, CDR1 is SGDLS and CDR2 is YYNGEE. The ends were cut back, 0 bases at V and 4 bases at J, with 11 bases in the middle. CDR3 size: 15 residues. In nucleotides, the CDR3 is TGTGCCAGCAGCGTAGGACAGGCTTACGGAAACACCATATATTTT. Translated, it gives CASSVGQAYGNTIYF.

This chain joins TRBV7-2 and TRBJ2-1; 7 positions match TRBD2. Germline V gives CDR1 SGHTA, CDR2 FQGNSA. V gave up 5 bases and J gave up 5 bases; unmatched junction bases: 15. The CDR3 totals 17 residues. In DNA, the CDR3 is TGTGCCAGCAGCCCGCGGCGGGGCGGGGAGGGCCACAATGAGCAGTTCTTC. This gives the protein CASSPRRGGEGHNEQFF.

This clone was counted only a few times. The chain employs TRBV13 and TRBJ1-3; 7 nucleotides align to TRBD1. Germline CDR1 PRHDT, CDR2 FYEKMQ (reference sequence). The CDR3 runs 14 residues. Trimming removed 5 bases from V and 3 bases from J; junction bases left unmatched: 4. CDR3 residues: CASSTRQGGNTIYF. In nucleotides, the CDR3 is TGTGCCAGCAGCACCAGACAGGGTGGAAACACCATATATTTT.

The V gene is TRBV6-2 or TRBV6-3, the J gene TRBJ2-2, with a possible D match to TRBD2 (6 bases). Germline CDR1 reads MNHEY; CDR2 reads SVGEGT. Trimming stripped 3 bases from V and 0 bases from J, with 14 bases between. This CDR3 has 17 amino acids. CDR3 loop: CASSYPIGEANTGELFF. In nucleotides, the CDR3 is TGTGCCAGCAGTTATCCCATCGGGGAGGCGAACACCGGGGAGCTGTTTTTT.

This sequence joins TRBV13 and TRBJ1-5, with D maybe TRBD1 (6 bases). CDR3 length equals 14 residues. V gave up 6 bases and J gave up 2 bases, with 11 bases separating them. Germline assignment: CDR1 PRHDT and CDR2 FYEKMQ (reference sequence). CDR3 sequence (DNA): TGTGCCAGCAGAGAAGCAGGGGGCAATCAGCCCCAGCATTTT. Encoded protein: CASREAGGNQPQHF.

This clone has only one observation. The V and J genes are TRBV7-3 and TRBJ1-1, with 10 bases identical to TRBD1. This CDR3 is built from 15 residues. J lost 1 base, V lost 5 bases, and 4 bases had no gene match. The germline V gene has CDR1 SGHTA and CDR2 FQGTGA. The CDR3, as DNA: TGTGCCAGCAGCCCATGGACAGGGGGGAACACTGAAGCTTTCTTT. Translating it yields CASSPWTGGNTEAFF.

The chain has TRBV19 and TRBJ2-5; D uncertain. Between the trimmed V and J ends, which lost 6 bases and 5 bases, there was a span of 10 bases. Germline V gene data show CDR1 as LNHDA and CDR2 as SQIVND (reference sequence). CDR3 length equals 12 residues. DNA of the CDR3: TGTGCCAGTAGCCCGGGTGGGGAGACCCAGTACTTC. Protein: CASSPGGETQYF. Full variable domain (missing parts from reference TRBV19 and TRBJ2-5): DGGITQSPKYLFRKEGQNVTLSCEQNLNHDAMYWYRQDPGQGLRLIYYSQIVNDFQKGDIAEGYSVSREKKESFPLTVTSAQKNPTAFYLCASSPGGETQYFGPGTRLLVL.

The chain employs TRBV21-1 and TRBJ1-2; the table assigns TRBD1, which was not confirmed against the DNA. TRBV21-1 is a recognized pseudogene. The CDR3 extends over 13 amino acids. In DNA, the CDR3 is TGTGCCAGCAGCAAACCCCAGTACTATGGCTACACCTTC. Its translation is CASSKPQYYGYTF.

This chain links TRBV6-1 with TRBJ2-2; no clear D. V was shortened by 1 base and J by 2 bases, with 8 bases between the two germline ends. This CDR3 region has 15 residues. From germline, CDR1 is MNHNS and CDR2 SASEGT. The CDR3 sequence: CASSEGWQNTGELFF. Written as DNA, the CDR3 is TGTGCCAGCAGTGAAGGGTGGCAAAACACCGGGGAGCTGTTTTTT.

This clone was counted once. V usage is TRBV7-9 and J usage is TRBJ2-1; TRBD2 matches at 7 bases. CDR1 and CDR2 (germline): SEHNR, FQNEAQ (reference sequence). The CDR3 runs 12 residues. Trimming removed 5 bases from V and 9 bases from J; junction bases left unmatched: 4. CDR3: CASSPSGVEQFF. DNA of the CDR3: TGTGCCAGCAGCCCCAGCGGGGTTGAGCAGTTCTTC.

This chain uses TRBV5-6 with TRBJ1-5, with D perhaps matching TRBD1 (6 bases). Germline V lookup: CDR1 SGHDT, CDR2 YYEEEE. V shed 0 bases and J shed 7 bases, with 8 bases lying between them. The CDR3 spans 13 residues. The CDR3 DNA reads as TGTGCCAGCAGCTTGGGCAGGGGCCAGCCCCAGCATTTT. It specifies CASSLGRGQPQHF.

The rearrangement joins TRBV4-1 to TRBJ1-1; D possibly corresponds to TRBD1 (6 bases). Trimming pared 0 bases from V and 4 bases from J, leaving 18 bases between. Looked up from germline, CDR1 is MGHRA and CDR2 is YSYEKL. The CDR3 is 17 amino acids. CDR3 region: CASSQELGGGLITEAFF. The DNA of the CDR3 is TGCGCCAGCAGCCAAGAATTGGGCGGGGGCTTGATCACTGAAGCTTTCTTT.

This clone has just one count. The J gene is TRBJ2-1, the V gene TRBV3-1 (or the pseudogene TRBV3-2); 9 bases fit TRBD1. The trim removed 3 bases at V and 0 bases at J, leaving 3 bases unmatched. CDR3 length: 16 residues. Germline V gene data show CDR1 as LGHDT and CDR2 as YNNKEL (reference sequence). The CDR3 DNA sequence: TGTGCCAGCAGCCACAAGGGACAGGGCTCCTACAATGAGCAGTTCTTC. Protein sequence: CASSHKGQGSYNEQFF.

The CDR3 protein is CASSQDNTGFNEQYF. The DNA of the CDR3 is TGCGCCAGCAGCCAAGACAATACAGGCTTCAACGAGCAGTACTTC. The chain uses TRBV4-3 and TRBJ2-7; D is possibly TRBD1 (5 bases). V was trimmed by 0 bases and J by 5 bases, leaving 14 bases between them. Germline V lookup: CDR1 LGHNA, CDR2 YSLEER. The CDR3 has 15 residues.

The rearrangement uses TRBV5-1 and TRBJ2-3; 15 bases match TRBD2. With 7 bases clipped from V and 9 bases from J, the junction kept 3 bases outside the gene matches. Germline assignment: CDR1 SGHRS and CDR2 YFSETQ. The CDR3 contains 13 residues. CDR3 residues: CASGLAGGQTQYF. CDR3 sequence (DNA): TGCGCCAGCGGACTAGCGGGGGGGCAAACGCAGTATTTT.

Worth noting for this clone: The sample carries other DNA sequences with the same CDR3. The V call is TRBV19, the J call TRBJ1-2; 10 bases map to TRBD1. The ends lost 3 bases at V and 7 bases at J; junction bases unmatched: 2. The CDR3 runs to 13 residues. Germline assignment: CDR1 LNHDA and CDR2 SQIVND (reference sequence). The CDR3 loop reads CASSIDRGLGYTF. CDR3 DNA sequence: TGTGCCAGTAGTATCGACAGGGGGCTTGGCTACACCTTC.

This chain connects TRBV30 to TRBJ1-2; 9 nucleotides align to TRBD1. V was clipped by 4 bases and J by 4 bases; unmatched bases: 7. The CDR3 covers 14 residues. Per germline, CDR1 GTSNPN and CDR2 SVGIG (reference sequence). This CDR3 reads CAWTSGTGLYGYTF. CDR3 sequence (DNA): TGTGCCTGGACTTCAGGGACAGGGCTCTATGGCTACACCTTC.